A single sample is the source of the 13 T cell receptor beta chains below, sequenced in a study of T cell responses to AZD1222 COVID-19 vaccine. TCRdb's table, derived via immunoSEQ multiplex PCR, lists solely in-frame clones and lacks some. The profile shows 75,000 to 95,000 clones, about 88% of them singletons. Source: peripheral blood, taken on day 0 of AZD1222 vaccination. Receptors were obtained from an adult in good health.

The V call is TRBV9, the J call TRBJ2-5; no firm D call. CDR1 SGDLS and CDR2 YYNGEE come from the germline V gene. The CDR3 totals 13 residues. Trimming removed 0 bases at V and 3 bases at J, with 6 bases between. CDR3 sequence reads: CASSVDGEETQYF. CDR3 bases: TGTGCCAGCAGCGTAGATGGAGAAGAGACCCAGTACTTC.

This rearrangement joins TRBV3-1 (or the pseudogene TRBV3-2) to TRBJ1-2, with D tentatively TRBD1 (5 bases). CDR3 size: 13 residues. CDR1 and CDR2 (germline): LGHDT, YNNKEL (reference sequence). The V and J ends lost 3 bases and 8 bases respectively, with 13 bases between them. The CDR3: CASSHLDKVGYTF. The CDR3 coding sequence is TGTGCCAGCAGCCACCTGGACAAGGTGGGCTACACCTTC.

The chain combines TRBV6-5 with TRBJ1-1; D call uncertain. Trimming pared 5 bases from V and 0 bases from J, leaving 13 bases between. Germline V lookup: CDR1 MNHEY, CDR2 SVGAGI. This CDR3 contains 15 residues. The CDR3 here is CASSRGQTMNTEAFF. CDR3 nucleotides: TGTGCCAGCAGTAGAGGGCAGACCATGAACACTGAAGCTTTCTTT.

This rearrangement joins TRBV7-8 to TRBJ2-1; perhaps TRBD2 as D (6 bases). V lost 4 bases, J lost 6 bases, and 13 bases lay in between. The CDR3 extends over 14 amino acids. Germline V gene lookup returns CDR1 SGHVS and CDR2 FQNEAQ. The CDR3 spells CASSSLSGSNEQFF. In DNA, the CDR3 is TGTGCCAGCAGCTCTCTTTCCGGGAGCAATGAGCAGTTCTTC.

The gene calls are TRBV6-5 and TRBJ1-2, with 11 bases lining up with TRBD1. The CDR3 sequence is 15 residues long. The V and J ends lost 5 bases and 5 bases, in that order; junction bases with no gene match: 7. The V gene's germline CDR1 is MNHEY and CDR2 SVGAGI. CDR3 region: CASSPTGTGGYGYTF. The CDR3 region has the DNA TGTGCCAGCAGTCCCACCGGGACAGGGGGGTATGGCTACACCTTC.

This clone was seen just once. The rearrangement joins TRBV4-1 to TRBJ2-3, with D possibly matching TRBD2 (6 bases). Germline assignment: CDR1 MGHRA and CDR2 YSYEKL. V lost 4 bases to trimming and J lost 0 bases, with 14 bases between them. The CDR3 has 16 residues. CDR3 amino acids: CASSLQAGPSTDTQYF. CDR3 coding DNA: TGCGCCAGCAGCCTCCAAGCGGGCCCTAGCACAGATACGCAGTATTTT.

The genes are TRBV13 and TRBJ2-3; unclear D gene. Per the germline V gene, CDR1 is PRHDT and CDR2 is FYEKMQ (reference sequence). V was pared by 5 bases and J by 2 bases, with 14 bases between. CDR3 length: 15 residues. The CDR3 region has the DNA TGTGCCAGCAGCCCCGAGGCCGGTGCCACAGATACGCAGTATTTT. This encodes CASSPEAGATDTQYF. The complete variable domain, with remaining parts taken from reference TRBV13 and TRBJ2-3, reads AAGVIQSPRHLIKEKRETATLKCYPIPRHDTVYWYQQGPGQDPQFLISFYEKMQSDKGSIPDRFSAQQFSDYHSELNMSSLELGDSALYFCASSPEAGATDTQYFGPGTRLTVL.

The chain combines TRBV7-9 with TRBJ1-5; 7 bases fit TRBD1. V was clipped by 5 bases and J by 0 bases; unmatched bases: 10. Germline lookup yields CDR1 SEHNR and CDR2 FQNEAQ (reference sequence). The CDR3 is 17 residues long. The CDR3 region is CASSPGGGLYSNQPQHF. The CDR3, as DNA: TGTGCCAGCAGCCCTGGAGGGGGCCTCTATAGCAATCAGCCCCAGCATTTT.

This chain joins TRBV6-5 and TRBJ2-3; maybe TRBD2 (5 bases). The V end was cut by 4 bases, the J end by 6 bases, with 11 bases between. Germline-derived CDR1 and CDR2 are MNHEY and SVGAGI. The CDR3 has 13 amino acids. For the CDR3, the DNA is TGTGCCAGCAGTTTCCAGAGAGGGGATACGCAGTATTTT. Its translation is CASSFQRGDTQYF.

CDR3 sequence reads: CASSQASDRANYGYTF. The CDR3 DNA is TGTGCCAGCAGCCAAGCCTCGGACAGGGCCAATTATGGCTACACCTTC. The chain links TRBV4-2 to TRBJ1-2; 8 positions match TRBD1. CDR3 length equals 16 residues. Germline CDR1 reads LGHNA; CDR2 reads YNFKEQ. The V gene end was trimmed by 1 base and the J gene end by 5 bases; junction bases not matched to a gene: 9.

Points on this clone: A much larger clone sits a single nucleotide away, making a read error possible. The rearrangement uses TRBV7-8 and TRBJ1-1; tentatively, D is TRBD1 (5 bases). Trimming shortened V by 5 bases and J by 1 base, and 8 bases separated the two germline ends. CDR1 and CDR2 from the germline V gene are SGHVS and FQNEAQ. This CDR3 has 13 amino acids. In nucleotides, the CDR3 is TGTGCCAGCAGCATCCAGGGGAACACTGAAGCTTTCTTT. As protein: CASSIQGNTEAFF.

The J gene is TRBJ1-3, the V gene TRBV28, with TRBD1 matching 7 bases. The CDR3 contains 16 residues. The V gene's germline CDR1 is MDHEN and CDR2 SYDVKM. V dropped 6 bases and J dropped 0; count of bases not matched to a gene: 8. DNA of the CDR3: TGTGCCAGCAGGTCACCCGGGACAGCCTCTGGAAACACCATATATTTT. This translates into CASRSPGTASGNTIYF.

The CDR3 bases are TGTGCCAGCACCCCGGGACAGGGGGATTACGAGCAGTACTTC. It translates to CASTPGQGDYEQYF. The V and J genes are TRBV3-1 (or the pseudogene TRBV3-2) and TRBJ2-7; TRBD1 aligns across 11 bases. The CDR3 totals 14 residues. Germline-derived CDR1 and CDR2 are LGHDT and YNNKEL (reference sequence). V shed 7 bases and J 4 bases; nucleotides not matched to a gene: 6.